These T cell receptor beta chains were read from a single sample in a study of molecular identifiers for immune sequencing clone quantification. TCRdb analysed the PCR reads with MiXCR anew, one entry per CDR3 protein. The table lists about 100,000 distinct CDR3 sequences, over 30% of them singletons. Sequencing input: naive CD8+ T cells from blood, with Jurkat cell RNA spiked in. These receptors were taken from a human donor in good health. Some libraries in this study had Jurkat cell RNA spiked in. Both conserved end residues are part of each CDR3. The D gene is left open where the match is weak. Rows may omit the clone size; those that give it use once, few, many or a size class.

j_call d_call v_call clone_size cdr3_nt cdr3_aa
TRBJ2-2 . TRBV6-6 . TGTGCCAGCATACGGACCACCGGGGAGCTGTTTTTT CASIRTTGELFF
TRBJ2-1 . TRBV6-5 . TGTGCCAGCAGTTACAATGGGAATGAGCAGTTCTTC CASSYNGNEQFF
TRBJ2-7 TRBD2 TRBV4-3 . TGCGCCAGCAGCCACGGACTAGCGGGAAACGAGCAGTACTTC CASSHGLAGNEQYF
TRBJ2-5 TRBD1 TRBV12-3/TRBV12-4 many TGTGCCAGCAGTGGGACAGAAGAGACCCAGTACTTC CASSGTEETQYF
TRBJ2-7 . TRBV9 . TGTGCCAGCAGCGCACCCGGGGCCGGCGAGCAGTACTTC CASSAPGAGEQYF
TRBJ2-3 . TRBV6-6 . TGTGCCAGCAGCAATCCCCAGGACTGGGGACGTTCAGATACGCAGTATTTT CASSNPQDWGRSDTQYF
TRBJ2-7 . TRBV11-2 few TGTGCCAGCAGCCCCGGGGACTACGAGCAGTACTTC CASSPGDYEQYF
TRBJ1-1 TRBD1 TRBV5-1 many TGCGCCAGCAGCAATTCCCGGGACAGGGAAGAAGGCACTGAAGCTTTCTTT CASSNSRDREEGTEAFF
TRBJ2-5 . TRBV27 . TGTGCCAGCAGTCCCGCCCTGGGGTCCCAAGAGACCCAGTACTTC CASSPALGSQETQYF
TRBJ2-2 . TRBV7-6 many TGTGCCAGCAGCTTAGACTGGCTGGCCACCGGGGAGCTGTTTTTT CASSLDWLATGELFF